Below are 7 T cell receptor beta chains sequenced from a single sample in a study of T cell responses to AZD1222 COVID-19 vaccine (dated by TCRdb to the early 2020s). Read against the paper, the sample's time point label means: baseline before first vaccination. The library was produced with the immunoSEQ multiplex PCR assay. TCRdb took this table from immuneACCESS and kept in-frame rearrangements with V and J called. Such tables lack part of the clones; where checked against another copy, unresolved V genes explain under half of the gap, and the rest is unexplained. The sample yields some 130,000 clones; roughly 89% were counted once. The top ten hold about 6% of the sample. This specimen consisted of peripheral blood, obtained on day 0 of AZD1222 vaccination. These receptor sequences come from an adult in good health.

The rearrangement links TRBV9 to TRBJ2-1, with D unresolved. Germline loops: CDR1 SGDLS, CDR2 YYNGEE. The CDR3 has 14 residues. Trimming cost V 0 bases and J 9 bases, with 13 bases left between them. The CDR3, as DNA: TGTGCCAGCAGCGTAGATTCTAAACTGGGTGAGCAGTTCTTC. It yields the protein CASSVDSKLGEQFF.

This chain connects TRBV5-8 to TRBJ2-7; D unclear. V lost 4 bases to trimming and J lost 6 bases, with 11 bases between them. The CDR3 spans 12 residues. Looked up from germline, CDR1 is SGHTS and CDR2 is YDEGEE. The CDR3 nucleotides read TGTGCCAGCAGCGCCCCCAGGCCCGAGCAGTACTTC. Translating gives CASSAPRPEQYF.

The V gene is TRBV29-1, the J gene TRBJ1-2; the D gene is possibly TRBD1 (6 bases). CDR1 is SQVTM and CDR2 is ANQGSEA in the germline V gene. CDR3 length equals 13 residues. Trimming took 4 bases from V and 8 from J, leaving 17 bases between them. The CDR3 spells CSVVTGIYGGYTF. The CDR3 DNA sequence: TGCAGCGTTGTGACAGGAATCTATGGAGGCTACACCTTC. Based on the CDR3 plus reference TRBV29-1 and TRBJ1-2, the full variable domain is SAVISQKPSRDICQRGTSLTIQCQVDSQVTMMFWYRQQPGQSLTLIATANQGSEATYESGFVIDKFPISRPNLTFSTLTVSNMSPEDSSIYLCSVVTGIYGGYTFGSGTRLTVV.

This chain links TRBV3-1 (or the pseudogene TRBV3-2) with TRBJ2-1; the D gene is possibly TRBD1 (5 bases). This CDR3 region has 14 residues. The V end lost 10 bases, the J end lost 6 bases, and 19 bases lay between the germline ends. Per the germline V gene, CDR1 is LGHDT and CDR2 is YNNKEL (reference sequence). CDR3 coding DNA: TGTGCCACCCTAGACAGCCCCGTCCCCAATGAGCAGTTCTTC. It yields the protein CATLDSPVPNEQFF.

V usage is TRBV19 and J usage is TRBJ1-4; TRBD1 aligns across 9 bases. This CDR3 spans 13 amino acids. Germline V lookup: CDR1 LNHDA, CDR2 SQIVND (reference sequence). Trimming removed 6 bases from V and 8 bases from J; junction bases left unmatched: 4. The CDR3 region has the DNA TGTGCCAGTAGGAGGACAGGGGAGGAAAAACTGTTTTTT. Translating it yields CASRRTGEEKLFF. Full variable domain (remainder filled in from reference TRBV19 and TRBJ1-4): DGGITQSPKYLFRKEGQNVTLSCEQNLNHDAMYWYRQDPGQGLRLIYYSQIVNDFQKGDIAEGYSVSREKKESFPLTVTSAQKNPTAFYLCASRRTGEEKLFFGSGTQLSVL.

The gene calls are TRBV5-1 and TRBJ2-7, with 7 nucleotides matching TRBD2. The CDR3 runs 14 residues. The ends lost 1 base at V and 7 bases at J; junction bases unmatched: 8. Germline CDR1 is SGHRS and CDR2 is YFSETQ. The CDR3 spells CASSLFGGSQEQYF. CDR3 DNA sequence: TGCGCCAGCAGCTTGTTTGGCGGGAGTCAAGAGCAGTACTTC. The full variable domain, completed using reference TRBV5-1 and TRBJ2-7, is KAGVTQTPRYLIKTRGQQVTLSCSPISGHRSVSWYQQTPGQGLQFLFEYFSETQRNKGNFPGRFSGRQFSNSRSEMNVSTLELGDSALYLCASSLFGGSQEQYFGPGTRLTVT.

The V call is TRBV7-9, the J call TRBJ2-7; 9 bases align to TRBD1. The CDR3 is 17 residues long. Germline V gives CDR1 SEHNR, CDR2 FQNEAQ (reference sequence). J lost 2 bases, V lost 5 bases, and 13 bases had no gene match. The CDR3: CASSARLSQGATYEQYF. The CDR3 DNA reads as TGTGCCAGCAGCGCGCGACTGTCACAGGGGGCCACCTACGAGCAGTACTTC.